This T cell receptor (beta chain) appears in the sequencing data of a study of T-cell memory formation after mild COVID-19. This clonotype was detected only a few times. Antigen: not known. V dropped 0 bases and J dropped 5 bases, with 16 bases sitting between them. The germline V gene has CDR1 GTSNPN and CDR2 SVGIG (reference sequence). The CDR3 extends over 15 amino acids. The study, taken as a whole, reports: That cross-reactive memory joined was suggested by some responding clones appearing in pre-infection memory. CD4/CD8 balance held among clones contracting day 15 to 85, and later expanders leaned CD4+.

A 5'RACE reaction primed in the constant segment made cDNA libraries of TCR alpha and TCR beta, and these carried sample barcodes and UMIs. TCRdb analysed the 5' RACE reads with MiXCR anew, one entry per CDR3 protein. Altogether over 350,000 distinct CDR3 sequences are present, roughly a quarter being singletons, with the ten largest covering around 8.8%. The material sequenced was PBMCs or a T cell subset sorted from them (not recorded which). The receptor was derived from an adult woman who had mild COVID-19 (a few samples of this study predate the infection). Cell type and time point are not known. V gene TRBV30 combines with J gene TRBJ1-1; unclear D gene. This CDR3 is CAWSVLEGWGTEAFF. DNA for the CDR3: TGTGCCTGGAGTGTACTGGAGGGTTGGGGAACTGAAGCTTTCTTT. Looking up the rest from reference TRBV30 and TRBJ1-1 gives the full variable domain: SQTIHQWPATLVQPVGSPLSLECTVEGTSNPNLYWYRQAAGRGLQLLFYSVGIGQISSEVPQNLSASRPQDRQFILSSKKLLLSDSGFYLCAWSVLEGWGTEAFFGQGTRLTVV.